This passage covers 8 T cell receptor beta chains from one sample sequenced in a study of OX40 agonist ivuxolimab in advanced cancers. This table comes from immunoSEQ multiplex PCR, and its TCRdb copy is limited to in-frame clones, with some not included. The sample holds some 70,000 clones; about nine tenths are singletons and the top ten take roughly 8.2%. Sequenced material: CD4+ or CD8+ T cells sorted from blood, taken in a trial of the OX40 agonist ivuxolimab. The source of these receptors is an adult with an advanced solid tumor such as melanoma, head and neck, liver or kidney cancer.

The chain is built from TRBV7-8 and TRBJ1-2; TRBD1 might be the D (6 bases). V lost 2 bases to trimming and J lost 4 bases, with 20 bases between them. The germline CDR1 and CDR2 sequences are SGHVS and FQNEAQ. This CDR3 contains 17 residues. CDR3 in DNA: TGTGCCAGCAGCTTACATGGGGGGCGATATACGGCCTATGGCTACACCTTC. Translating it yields CASSLHGGRYTAYGYTF. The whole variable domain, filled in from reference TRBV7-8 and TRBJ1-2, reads GAGVSQSPRYKVAKRGQDVALRCDPISGHVSLFWYQQALGQGPEFLTYFQNEAQLDKSGLPSDRFFAERPEGSVSTLKIQRTQQEDSAVYLCASSLHGGRYTAYGYTFGSGTRLTVV.

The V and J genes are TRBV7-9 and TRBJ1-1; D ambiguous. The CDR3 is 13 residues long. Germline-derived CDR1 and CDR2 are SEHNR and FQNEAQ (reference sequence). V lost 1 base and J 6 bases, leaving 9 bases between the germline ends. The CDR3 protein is CASSLEYIAEAFF. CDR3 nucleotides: TGTGCCAGCAGCTTAGAATACATCGCTGAAGCTTTCTTT.

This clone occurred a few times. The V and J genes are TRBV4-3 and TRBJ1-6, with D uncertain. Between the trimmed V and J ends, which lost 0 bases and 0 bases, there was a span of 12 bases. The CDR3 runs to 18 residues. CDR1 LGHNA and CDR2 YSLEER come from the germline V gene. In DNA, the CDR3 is TGCGCCAGCAGCCAAGAGCCCCCTGGCAGCTCCTATAATTCACCCCTCCACTTT. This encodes CASSQEPPGSSYNSPLHF.

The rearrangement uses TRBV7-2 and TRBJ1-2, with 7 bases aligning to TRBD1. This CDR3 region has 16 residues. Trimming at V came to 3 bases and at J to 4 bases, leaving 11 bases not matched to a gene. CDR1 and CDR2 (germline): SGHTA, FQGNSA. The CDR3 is CASSLGMTGNSYGYTF. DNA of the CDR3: TGTGCCAGCAGCTTGGGGATGACAGGGAACAGCTATGGCTACACCTTC.

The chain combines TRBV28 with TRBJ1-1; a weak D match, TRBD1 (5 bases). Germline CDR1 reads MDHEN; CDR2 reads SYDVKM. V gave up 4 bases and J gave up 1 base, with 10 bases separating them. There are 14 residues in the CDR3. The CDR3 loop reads CASSSGPGNTEAFF. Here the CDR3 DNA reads TGTGCCAGCAGTTCAGGGCCCGGGAACACTGAAGCTTTCTTT.

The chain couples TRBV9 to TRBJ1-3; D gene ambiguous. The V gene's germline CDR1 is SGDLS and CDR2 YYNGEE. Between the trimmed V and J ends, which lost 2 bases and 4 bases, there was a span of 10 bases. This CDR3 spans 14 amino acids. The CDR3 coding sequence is TGTGCCAGCAGCGTGCCCGGGCCGGGAAACACCATATATTTT. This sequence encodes CASSVPGPGNTIYF.

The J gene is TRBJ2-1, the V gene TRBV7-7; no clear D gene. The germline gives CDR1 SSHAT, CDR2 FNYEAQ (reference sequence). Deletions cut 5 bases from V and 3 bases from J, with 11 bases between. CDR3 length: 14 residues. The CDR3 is CASSAGIDYNEQFF. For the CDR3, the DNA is TGTGCCAGCAGCGCCGGAATTGACTACAATGAGCAGTTCTTC. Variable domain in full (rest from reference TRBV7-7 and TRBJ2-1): GAGVSQSPRYKVTKRGQDVTLRCDPISSHATLYWYQQALGQGPEFLTYFNYEAQPDKSGLPSDRFSAERPEGSISTLTIQRTEQRDSAMYRCASSAGIDYNEQFFGPGTRLTVL.

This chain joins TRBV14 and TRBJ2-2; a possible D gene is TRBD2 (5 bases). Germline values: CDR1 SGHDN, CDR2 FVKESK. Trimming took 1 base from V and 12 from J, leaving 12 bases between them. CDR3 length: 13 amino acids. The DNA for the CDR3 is TGTGCCAGCAGCCAAGGAGGGAAGGCGCAGCTGTTTTTT. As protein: CASSQGGKAQLFF.